These 25 T cell receptor beta chains share one sample of origin, sequenced in a study of shared clonotypes between healthy human individuals. Sequencing used immunoSEQ multiplex PCR; TCRdb keeps in-frame clones, though not all of them. The table has about 1 million clones, approximately 70% seen once. The sample consisted of memory CD4+ T cells sorted from blood. Subset given: CD45RA-negative fraction. These receptors came from a man between 18 and 35 years old in good health.

To note about this clone: The same CDR3 also results from other DNA sequences found in this sample. J is TRBJ2-5 and V is TRBV30, with D possibly TRBD1 on 5 matching bases. The CDR3 consists of 13 residues. CDR1 is GTSNPN and CDR2 is SVGIG in the germline V gene (reference sequence). Trimming pared 1 base from V and 1 base from J, leaving 7 bases between. The chain's CDR3 is CAWSGQGQETQYF. CDR3 DNA sequence: TGTGCCTGGAGTGGGCAGGGCCAAGAGACCCAGTACTTC. Based on the CDR3 plus reference TRBV30 and TRBJ2-5, the full variable domain is SQTIHQWPATLVQPVGSPLSLECTVEGTSNPNLYWYRQAAGRGLQLLFYSVGIGQISSEVPQNLSASRPQDRQFILSSKKLLLSDSGFYLCAWSGQGQETQYFGPGTRLLVL.

V usage is TRBV6-6 and J usage is TRBJ1-1; tentatively, D is TRBD1 (5 bases). CDR1 is MNHNY and CDR2 is SVGAGI in the germline V gene (reference sequence). With 2 bases removed from V and 3 bases from J, the gap between germline ends came to 10 bases. The length of the CDR3 is 14 residues. The CDR3 is CASSYRGGDTEAFF. CDR3 coding DNA: TGTGCCAGCAGTTACAGGGGTGGGGACACTGAAGCTTTCTTT.

The J gene is TRBJ2-1, the V gene TRBV7-9, with 10 bases aligning to TRBD1. The V gene's germline CDR1 is SEHNR and CDR2 FQNEAQ (reference sequence). CDR3 length: 15 residues. The J segment lost 3 bases and the V segment lost 3 bases, leaving 2 bases of the junction unmatched. The DNA of the CDR3 is TGTGCCAGCAGCTTCCGGGACAGGGGCTACAATGAGCAGTTCTTC. It specifies CASSFRDRGYNEQFF.

This clone has at least ten counts. The CDR3 DNA follows: TGTGCCAGCAGCGCCGGGACTAGCGGGAGGTCCTACAATGAGCAGTTCTTC. Protein: CASSAGTSGRSYNEQFF. This chain joins TRBV5-4 and TRBJ2-1; 15 nucleotides line up with TRBD2. CDR3 length: 17 residues. The ends lost 4 bases at V and 1 base at J; junction bases unmatched: 3. The germline V gene encodes CDR1 SGHNT and CDR2 YYREEE (reference sequence).

This clone showed up just once. The J gene is TRBJ2-5, the V gene TRBV29-1; TRBD1 is a possible D gene (5 bases). This CDR3 region has 15 residues. V lost 5 bases, J lost 5 bases, and 21 bases lay in between. Germline CDR1 reads SQVTM; CDR2 reads ANQGSEA. CDR3 loop: CSVPPAGSISETQYF. The CDR3 region has the DNA TGCAGCGTTCCCCCCGCAGGGTCTATTAGTGAGACCCAGTACTTC.

The rearrangement joins TRBV9 to TRBJ2-5; D is tentatively TRBD1 or TRBD2 (5 bases each). V was pared by 0 bases and J by 2 bases, with 11 bases between. The CDR3 extends over 15 amino acids. Germline CDR1 and CDR2: SGDLS and YYNGEE. CDR3: CASSVEGRPQETQYF. CDR3 bases: TGTGCCAGCAGCGTAGAGGGACGGCCACAAGAGACCCAGTACTTC.

This clone is a singleton in its sample. The CDR3 DNA sequence: TGTGCCAGCAGCTTTCAGGGAAGTAGGGAAAAACTGTTTTTT. Residues: CASSFQGSREKLFF. The genes are TRBV7-8 and TRBJ1-4, with D possibly being TRBD1 (5 bases). The CDR3 consists of 14 residues. In germline, CDR1 is SGHVS, CDR2 FQNEAQ. Trimming took off 3 bases at V and 8 bases at J, with 13 bases between the two ends.

Many counts were recorded for this clone. The CDR3 coding sequence is TGTGCCAGCAGCCCGGGACAGGTTAGCTCTGGAAACACCATATATTTT. This translates into CASSPGQVSSGNTIYF. The rearrangement uses TRBV7-2 and TRBJ1-3; 8 nucleotides agree with TRBD1. Trimming removed 5 bases from V and 0 bases from J; junction bases left unmatched: 6. Germline-derived CDR1 and CDR2 are SGHTA and FQGNSA. The CDR3 totals 16 residues.

This chain connects TRBV29-1 to TRBJ2-7; D not certain. V lost 0 bases and J 2 bases, leaving 11 bases between the germline ends. This CDR3 is built from 14 residues. Germline V gene lookup returns CDR1 SQVTM and CDR2 ANQGSEA. The CDR3 region is CSVEDPQDTYEQYF. The CDR3, as DNA: TGCAGCGTTGAAGATCCTCAGGATACCTACGAGCAGTACTTC.

The chain joins TRBV5-4 to TRBJ2-5; D gene uncertain. This CDR3 spans 14 amino acids. Trimming stripped 1 base from V and 2 bases from J, with 9 bases between. Germline V gene lookup returns CDR1 SGHNT and CDR2 YYREEE (reference sequence). CDR3 nucleotide sequence: TGTGCCAGCAGCTTGTACGTAACTCAAGAGACCCAGTACTTC. Translating it yields CASSLYVTQETQYF.

The rearrangement joins TRBV10-2 to TRBJ2-5, with TRBD1 matching 7 bases. With V trimmed by 8 bases and J by 3 bases, 3 bases remained unmatched. The CDR3 has 12 amino acids. CDR1 WSHSY and CDR2 SAAADI come from the germline V gene. The CDR3 loop reads CASRDSEETQYF. CDR3 DNA sequence: TGCGCCAGCCGGGACAGCGAAGAGACCCAGTACTTC.

The chain is built from TRBV7-8 and TRBJ1-5, with 8 bases identical to TRBD1. Germline assignment: CDR1 SGHVS and CDR2 FQNEAQ. The CDR3 is made up of 15 amino acids. Germline trimming cut 1 base from V and 6 bases from J; bases unmatched to any gene: 5. The CDR3 reads CASSLVQGAGQPQHF. In DNA form, the CDR3 reads TGTGCCAGCAGCTTAGTCCAGGGGGCCGGTCAGCCCCAGCATTTT.

Points on this clone: The same CDR3 arises from other DNA sequences in this sample as well. The chain uses TRBV5-1 and TRBJ1-1; maybe TRBD1 (5 bases). V gave up 1 base and J gave up 5 bases, with 9 bases separating them. Germline CDR1 and CDR2: SGHRS and YFSETQ. The CDR3 consists of 13 residues. CDR3 nucleotide sequence: TGCGCCAGCAGCTTGCGGGGGGAGACTGAAGCTTTCTTT. It specifies CASSLRGETEAFF.

The chain carries TRBV5-6 and TRBJ2-1; D gene unclear. Between the trimmed V and J ends, which lost 0 bases and 3 bases, there was a span of 10 bases. The CDR3 sequence is 15 residues long. Germline V CDR1 and CDR2: SGHDT, YYEEEE. The CDR3 DNA follows: TGTGCCAGCAGCTTGGTCTCCGTCGGCTACAATGAGCAGTTCTTC. The encoded protein is CASSLVSVGYNEQFF.

V is TRBV7-6 and J is TRBJ2-5; a weak D match, TRBD2 (6 bases). This CDR3 spans 14 amino acids. Trimming removed 1 base from V and 2 bases from J, with 8 bases in between. Germline-derived CDR1 and CDR2 are SGHVS and FNYEAQ. CDR3 residues: CASSLVGTQETQYF. The CDR3 DNA reads TGTGCCAGCAGCTTAGTCGGGACTCAAGAGACCCAGTACTTC.

Concerning this clone itself: Since no conserved phenylalanine or tryptophan closes the CDR3, a read error is the likely cause. V gene TRBV6-5 combines with J gene TRBJ1-2; D may be TRBD1 (6 bases). The CDR3 covers 15 residues. V lost 4 bases and J 2 bases, leaving 14 bases between the germline ends. Germline V gives CDR1 MNHEY, CDR2 SVGAGI. The CDR3 nucleotides read TGTGCCAGCAGTTTCCGGGAGGACAGCAACTATGGCTACACCCTC. This encodes CASSFREDSNYGYTL.

This sequence joins TRBV10-2 and TRBJ2-7, with D unclear. Trimming removed 0 bases from V and 0 bases from J, with 15 bases in between. Germline V lookup: CDR1 WSHSY, CDR2 SAAADI. The CDR3 extends over 17 amino acids. CDR3 DNA sequence: TGCGCCAGCAGTGAGTCGTGGCCCCGTAAGAGCTCCTACGAGCAGTACTTC. This translates into CASSESWPRKSSYEQYF.

This chain connects TRBV11-3 to TRBJ2-3; TRBD2 matches at 11 bases. With V trimmed by 5 bases and J by 4 bases, 8 bases remained unmatched. CDR1 and CDR2 (germline): SGHNT, YENEEA. This CDR3 has 16 residues. CDR3 in DNA: TGTGCCAGCAGCCATAGGACTAGCGGGCGTGCAGATACGCAGTATTTT. The encoded protein is CASSHRTSGRADTQYF.

This clone has just one count. The genes are TRBV6-1 and TRBJ2-7; 10 bases align to TRBD1. The CDR3 length is 14 residues. The germline CDR1 and CDR2 sequences are MNHNS and SASEGT. V lost 5 bases, J lost 2 bases, and 3 bases stayed unmatched. The CDR3 DNA follows: TGTGCCAGCAGTACCGGGACAGGGGCCTACGAGCAGTACTTC. It codes for CASSTGTGAYEQYF.

This clone was seen more than once but under ten times. The same CDR3 can be traced to other DNA sequences in this sample. J is TRBJ2-5 and V is TRBV2; possibly TRBD1 for D (5 bases). This CDR3 spans 14 amino acids. CDR1 is SNHLY and CDR2 is FYNNEI in the germline V gene. The V gene lost 5 bases and the J gene lost 0 bases, with 10 bases spanning the gap. Written as DNA, the CDR3 is TGTGCCAGCAGTCCCGACAGAAACCAAGAGACCCAGTACTTC. This sequence encodes CASSPDRNQETQYF.

For this clone: Other DNA sequences within the sample encode an identical CDR3. The chain joins TRBV5-1 to TRBJ2-5; D is unresolved. V was shortened by 5 bases and J by 3 bases, with 5 bases between the two germline ends. Germline CDR1 is SGHRS and CDR2 is YFSETQ. This CDR3 has 11 residues. CDR3 DNA sequence: TGCGCCAGCAGGGCGGAAGAGACCCAGTACTTC. Its protein product is CASRAEETQYF.

In DNA, the CDR3 is TGTGCCAGCAGTTGGGGACAAGGACCCCTCCACTTT. It yields the protein CASSWGQGPLHF. The chain couples TRBV28 to TRBJ1-6; a possible D gene is TRBD1 (6 bases). This CDR3 has 12 residues. V dropped 4 bases and J dropped 12 bases, with 10 bases sitting between them. Germline loops: CDR1 MDHEN, CDR2 SYDVKM.

This clone was observed a single time. J is TRBJ1-2 and V is TRBV30; D may be TRBD1 (5 bases). The CDR3 is 13 amino acids. Germline-derived CDR1 and CDR2 are GTSNPN and SVGIG (reference sequence). V dropped 1 base and J dropped 4 bases, with 10 bases sitting between them. CDR3 amino acids: CAWSEGRAYGYTF. CDR3 in DNA: TGTGCCTGGAGTGAGGGCAGGGCCTATGGCTACACCTTC.

V usage is TRBV6-6 and J usage is TRBJ1-5; the D is unclear. The CDR3 spans 15 residues. Trimming cost V 0 bases and J 2 bases, with 8 bases left between them. The germline V gene has CDR1 MNHNY and CDR2 SVGAGI (reference sequence). DNA of the CDR3: TGTGCCAGCAGTTACTCGGTCGGGGGCAATCAGCCCCAGCATTTT. Translating gives CASSYSVGGNQPQHF.

This clone was observed a single time. This chain links TRBV28 with TRBJ2-3; 7 bases fit TRBD1. Germline assignment: CDR1 MDHEN and CDR2 SYDVKM. The length of the CDR3 is 13 residues. After removal of 10 bases from V and 3 bases from J, the junction contained 7 bases not matched to a gene. This CDR3 is CATRRQGTDTQYF. The CDR3 DNA sequence: TGTGCCACACGGAGACAGGGAACAGATACGCAGTATTTT.